A single sample gave rise to the 27 T cell receptor beta chains below, sequenced in a study of memory CD4+ T cells and cytomegalovirus serostatus. Some clones are missing from TCRdb's copy, which holds only in-frame ones; the method was immunoSEQ multiplex PCR. The profile covers 40,000 or so clones, with 79% appearing a single time and 1% to 1.3% taken by the ten largest. The sort gate was single viable CD3+CD4+CD8-CD45RO+ cells for memory CD4+ T cells. The sequencing input was memory CD4+ T cells from blood. Every receptor here comes from an adult in good health and CMV-seronegative.

This chain connects TRBV4-1 to TRBJ2-3; D is perhaps TRBD2 (5 bases). The CDR3 is 14 amino acids. The germline V gene encodes CDR1 MGHRA and CDR2 YSYEKL. The V and J ends lost 4 bases and 4 bases respectively, with 12 bases between them. The CDR3: CASSRLLVADTQYF. As DNA, the CDR3 is TGCGCCAGCAGCCGCCTACTAGTGGCAGATACGCAGTATTTT.

This rearrangement joins TRBV15 to TRBJ2-5, with TRBD1 as a possible D gene (6 bases). Germline CDR1 is LNHNV and CDR2 is YYDKDF (reference sequence). The V end lost 1 base, the J end lost 3 bases, and 9 bases lay between the germline ends. The CDR3 extends over 14 amino acids. CDR3 in DNA: TGTGCCACCAGCAGAGGGACAGTTAAAGAGACCCAGTACTTC. As protein: CATSRGTVKETQYF.

This rearrangement joins TRBV7-8 to TRBJ2-7, with 8 bases lining up with TRBD2. The CDR3 is 15 residues long. Germline V gene data show CDR1 as SGHVS and CDR2 as FQNEAQ. The V and J ends lost 5 bases and 2 bases, in that order; junction bases with no gene match: 8. The CDR3 here is CASSPRSAGAYEQYF. In DNA form, the CDR3 reads TGTGCCAGCAGCCCCCGTTCAGCGGGAGCCTACGAGCAGTACTTC.

The rearrangement links TRBV30 to TRBJ1-1, with 7 bases identical to TRBD1. The CDR3 covers 14 residues. V shed 8 bases and J 2 bases; nucleotides not matched to a gene: 11. Germline lookup yields CDR1 GTSNPN and CDR2 SVGIG (reference sequence). The CDR3 sequence is CAGQGGLGNTEAFF. CDR3 DNA sequence: TGTGCCGGCCAAGGGGGCTTAGGAAACACTGAAGCTTTCTTT.

V is TRBV18 and J is TRBJ2-3, with 9 bases fitting TRBD2. The CDR3 has 15 amino acids. V lost 3 bases to trimming and J lost 6 bases; unmatched junction nucleotides: 7. Germline loops: CDR1 KGHSH, CDR2 LQKENI. The DNA of the CDR3 is TGTGCCAGCTCACCGGCTAGCGGGAATTCGGATACGCAGTATTTT. This gives the protein CASSPASGNSDTQYF.

The chain recombines TRBV18 with TRBJ2-3; 10 positions agree with TRBD2. The CDR3 covers 17 residues. Germline trimming cut 3 bases from V and 7 bases from J; bases unmatched to any gene: 13. CDR1 and CDR2 from the germline V gene are KGHSH and LQKENI. As DNA, the CDR3 is TGTGCCAGCTCACCCACCGCCCTAGCGGGAGTTTTAAATACGCAGTATTTT. It codes for CASSPTALAGVLNTQYF.

The DNA of the CDR3 is TGTGCCAGCAGCTTGAGCGGGAGGTCGGTAGATACGCAGTATTTT. As protein: CASSLSGRSVDTQYF. The chain is built from TRBV6-1 and TRBJ2-3, with 9 bases lining up with TRBD2. There are 15 residues in the CDR3. V dropped 6 bases and J dropped 5; count of bases not matched to a gene: 9. CDR1 is MNHNS, CDR2 SASEGT, per germline.

This sequence joins TRBV6-1 and TRBJ2-2; D may be TRBD2 (6 bases). V lost 6 bases and J lost 5, with 13 bases in between. This CDR3 spans 14 amino acids. Per germline, CDR1 MNHNS and CDR2 SASEGT. The chain's CDR3 is CASRPSGQTGELFF. CDR3 DNA: TGTGCCAGCAGGCCAAGCGGGCAAACCGGGGAGCTGTTTTTT.

The chain uses TRBV15 and TRBJ2-2; no clear D gene. Germline CDR1 is LNHNV and CDR2 is YYDKDF (reference sequence). Trimming removed 9 bases from V and 0 bases from J, with 11 bases in between. CDR3 size: 14 residues. The CDR3 here is CATQARTNTGELFF. The CDR3 DNA reads TGTGCCACTCAGGCAAGGACGAACACCGGGGAGCTGTTTTTT. The whole variable domain, remainder taken from reference TRBV15 and TRBJ2-2, is DAMVIQNPRYQVTQFGKPVTLSCSQTLNHNVMYWYQQKSSQAPKLLFHYYDKDFNNEADTPDNFQSRRPNTSFCFLDIRSPGLGDTAMYLCATQARTNTGELFFGEGSRLTVL.

This chain uses TRBV2 with TRBJ1-2, with 8 bases aligning to TRBD1. The V gene's germline CDR1 is SNHLY and CDR2 FYNNEI. Trimming cost V 2 bases and J 4 bases; bases outside gene matches: 0. The CDR3 is 13 residues long. DNA for the CDR3: TGTGCCAGCAGTGAACAGGGGGCCTATGGCTACACCTTC. This codes for CASSEQGAYGYTF.

The V gene is TRBV6-1, the J gene TRBJ2-5, with 14 nucleotides matching TRBD2. Per germline, CDR1 MNHNS and CDR2 SASEGT. The CDR3 runs 15 residues. With 6 bases clipped from V and 7 bases from J, the junction kept 7 bases outside the gene matches. CDR3 amino acids: CASRLGLAGEVTQYF. The CDR3 bases are TGTGCCAGCAGACTGGGACTAGCGGGAGAGGTGACCCAGTACTTC.

The chain recombines TRBV5-4 with TRBJ1-1; D not resolved. Germline loops: CDR1 SGHNT, CDR2 YYREEE (reference sequence). The CDR3 runs to 12 residues. The V and J ends lost 1 base and 5 bases respectively, with 6 bases between them. The CDR3 DNA follows: TGTGCCAGCAGCTTGCCCCGAACTGAAGCTTTCTTT. Translating it yields CASSLPRTEAFF. Filled out from reference TRBV5-4 and TRBJ1-1, the complete variable domain reads ETGVTQSPTHLIKTRGQQVTLRCSSQSGHNTVSWYQQALGQGPQFIFQYYREEENGRGNFPPRFSGLQFPNYSSELNVNALELDDSALYLCASSLPRTEAFFGQGTRLTVV.

The V call is TRBV18, the J call TRBJ2-1; maybe TRBD2 (7 bases). This CDR3 contains 15 residues. Per germline, CDR1 KGHSH and CDR2 LQKENI. Trimming removed 3 bases from V and 9 bases from J, with 18 bases in between. Here the CDR3 DNA reads TGTGCCAGCTCACCTGTGGGAGGGGGTGTCATTGAGCAGTTCTTC. It is translated as CASSPVGGGVIEQFF.

The chain employs TRBV5-8 and TRBJ1-5, with TRBD1 matching over 9 bases. CDR1 and CDR2 from the germline V gene are SGHTS and YDEGEE. J gave up 9 bases and V 5 bases, and 12 bases lay outside the gene matches. The CDR3 extends over 15 amino acids. The CDR3, as DNA: TGTGCCAGCAGACCTTCGGGACAGGGTTATCCGCCCCAGCATTTT. It encodes CASRPSGQGYPPQHF.

The J gene is TRBJ2-3, the V gene TRBV5-4; unclear D gene. Deletions cut 7 bases from V and 0 bases from J, with 18 bases between. CDR1 is SGHNT and CDR2 is YYREEE in the germline V gene (reference sequence). This CDR3 has 16 residues. CDR3 nucleotide sequence: TGTGCCAGCTACTTAAGACTCATCAGAAGCACAGATACGCAGTATTTT. Protein product: CASYLRLIRSTDTQYF.

The rearrangement uses TRBV5-5 and TRBJ2-2, with unresolved D. Germline CDR1 SGHKS, CDR2 YYEKEE (reference sequence). V lost 4 bases to trimming and J lost 1 base, with 11 bases between them. The CDR3 totals 15 residues. In DNA, the CDR3 is TGTGCCAGCAGCGTCGGCGCAGGGAACACCGGGGAGCTGTTTTTT. The encoded protein is CASSVGAGNTGELFF.

CDR3 amino acids: CASRSGIQETQYF. In DNA, the CDR3 is TGTGCCAGCAGGTCCGGGATTCAAGAGACCCAGTACTTC. The chain carries TRBV27 and TRBJ2-5; weak D call: TRBD2 (5 bases). The germline V gene has CDR1 MNHEY and CDR2 SMNVEV (reference sequence). V gave up 6 bases and J gave up 2 bases, with 10 bases separating them. The CDR3 has 13 residues.

The chain is built from TRBV12-5 and TRBJ2-7; no firm D call. Germline V gene data show CDR1 as LGHNT and CDR2 as FRNRAP. V was cut by 1 base and J by 3 bases, with 13 bases left in between. This CDR3 has 15 residues. This chain's CDR3 is CASGLDQSVLYEQYF. DNA of the CDR3: TGTGCTAGTGGTTTGGACCAGTCGGTTCTCTACGAGCAGTACTTC.

A remark on this clone: The same CDR3 is also encoded by other DNA sequences in this sample. The chain recombines TRBV6-1 with TRBJ2-2, with 8 positions matching TRBD1. V lost 8 bases and J lost 1; bases outside the gene matches: 6. This CDR3 contains 15 residues. Germline values: CDR1 MNHNS, CDR2 SASEGT. The DNA for the CDR3 is TGTGCCAGCGGTAGACAGGGGAGGAACACCGGGGAGCTGTTTTTT. Protein: CASGRQGRNTGELFF.

V is TRBV27 and J is TRBJ2-6; no clear D gene. CDR3 size: 13 residues. V shed 6 bases and J shed 1 base, with 4 bases lying between them. Germline V gene data show CDR1 as MNHEY and CDR2 as SMNVEV (reference sequence). The CDR3 DNA reads TGTGCCAGCAGGACATCTGGGGCCAACGTCCTGACTTTC. Its protein is CASRTSGANVLTF.

The chain employs TRBV11-3 and TRBJ2-1, with a tentative D call TRBD2 (6 bases). CDR1 is SGHNT and CDR2 is YENEEA in the germline V gene. This CDR3 has 15 amino acids. Trimming stripped 3 bases from V and 4 bases from J, with 13 bases between. The CDR3: CASSLGGENYNEQFF. The CDR3 DNA is TGTGCCAGCAGCTTGGGGGGAGAGAATTACAATGAGCAGTTCTTC.

This chain uses TRBV5-4 with TRBJ1-1; D possibly corresponds to TRBD1 (5 bases). This CDR3 is built from 15 residues. Between the trimmed V and J ends, which lost 4 bases and 1 base, there was a span of 14 bases. Germline V lookup: CDR1 SGHNT, CDR2 YYREEE (reference sequence). For the CDR3, the DNA is TGTGCCAGCAGCCGAAGAGGGACTGGGAACACTGAAGCTTTCTTT. Translating gives CASSRRGTGNTEAFF.

In nucleotides, the CDR3 is TGTGCCAGCAGCGAACGGAGGGACTCTGGAAACACCATATATTTT. It specifies CASSERRDSGNTIYF. V is TRBV5-6 and J is TRBJ1-3; D remains ambiguous. Trimming removed 4 bases from V and 0 bases from J, with 11 bases in between. Germline assignment: CDR1 SGHDT and CDR2 YYEEEE. The CDR3 loop spans 15 amino acids.

This chain joins TRBV4-1 and TRBJ2-2, with 7 bases fitting TRBD2. The CDR3 covers 16 residues. The germline gives CDR1 MGHRA, CDR2 YSYEKL. V dropped 2 bases and J dropped 0; count of bases not matched to a gene: 3. CDR3 sequence (DNA): TGCGCCAGCAGCCAACGGGGGGTAGCGAACACCGGGGAGCTGTTTTTT. Translation gives CASSQRGVANTGELFF.

The genes are TRBV5-5 and TRBJ1-1; no reliable D call. V lost 2 bases to trimming and J lost 1 base, with 9 bases between them. The CDR3 covers 14 residues. Germline V gene lookup returns CDR1 SGHKS and CDR2 YYEKEE (reference sequence). The CDR3 spells CASSFKVGNTEAFF. CDR3 sequence (DNA): TGTGCCAGCAGCTTCAAGGTGGGGAACACTGAAGCTTTCTTT.

The chain has TRBV5-4 and TRBJ2-2; D remains unclear. Germline CDR1 reads SGHNT; CDR2 reads YYREEE (reference sequence). V lost 6 bases to trimming and J lost 5 bases, with 20 bases between them. This CDR3 is built from 16 residues. CDR3 DNA sequence: TGTGCCAGCACCCGAGGCCCCGACAAAGGGACCGGGGAGCTGTTTTTT. Amino acid sequence: CASTRGPDKGTGELFF.

The chain recombines TRBV4-3 with TRBJ1-2, with D perhaps TRBD1 (6 bases). V lost 4 bases, J lost 8 bases, and 17 bases lay in between. Germline CDR1 reads LGHNA; CDR2 reads YSLEER. The CDR3 is 14 amino acids. The CDR3 DNA reads as TGCGCCAGCAGCCCGGAATTACAGGGCTCGGGCTACACCTTC. It specifies CASSPELQGSGYTF.